These 21 T cell receptor beta chains came from one sample sequenced in a study of technical replicates of blood from several donors. Profiling relied on immunoSEQ multiplex PCR, and the TCRdb table lists in-frame clones only, not all of them. The sample includes 75,000 to 100,000 clones, about 95% of them seen just once. The specimen sequenced was T cells isolated from PBMCs. These receptors came from a human donor in good health.

V gene TRBV10-3 combines with J gene TRBJ1-2; D perhaps matches TRBD1 (5 bases). Germline CDR1 is ENHRY and CDR2 is SYGVKD. V lost 0 bases and J 7 bases, leaving 15 bases between the germline ends. This CDR3 is built from 15 residues. CDR3 protein: CAISESSAGKVGYTF. The CDR3, as DNA: TGTGCCATCAGTGAGTCTTCGGCAGGGAAAGTTGGCTACACCTTC.

This rearrangement joins TRBV19 to TRBJ2-7, with a tentative D call TRBD2 (6 bases). Germline V gene data show CDR1 as LNHDA and CDR2 as SQIVND (reference sequence). Trimming took off 4 bases at V and 3 bases at J, with 16 bases between the two ends. CDR3 length: 15 residues. CDR3: CASSTGGLIYYEQYF. For the CDR3, the DNA is TGTGCCAGTAGTACCGGGGGACTGATCTACTACGAGCAGTACTTC.

The chain recombines TRBV5-1 with TRBJ2-7, with 7 bases aligning to TRBD1. The CDR3 spans 18 residues. Germline V gene sequence: CDR1 SGHRS, CDR2 YFSETQ. J lost 2 bases, V lost 4 bases, and 18 bases had no gene match. In nucleotides, the CDR3 is TGCGCCAGCAGCCATGGGACAGCGTCACTTACACACGCCTACGAGCAGTACTTC. It codes for CASSHGTASLTHAYEQYF.

This chain uses TRBV27 with TRBJ1-3, with unresolved D. The CDR3 sequence is 15 residues long. Germline assignment: CDR1 MNHEY and CDR2 SMNVEV (reference sequence). Trimming stripped 2 bases from V and 3 bases from J, with 11 bases between. The DNA of the CDR3 is TGTGCCAGCAGTTTACGGGTGGGAGGTGGAAACACCATATATTTT. It is translated as CASSLRVGGGNTIYF.

This clone has only one observation. The chain couples TRBV7-8 to TRBJ1-5; no firm D call. V was clipped by 1 base and J by 5 bases, with 9 bases between them. Germline V gene lookup returns CDR1 SGHVS and CDR2 FQNEAQ. This CDR3 has 14 amino acids. The CDR3 sequence is CASSLGQSDQPQHF. The CDR3 nucleotides read TGTGCCAGCAGCTTAGGGCAGTCAGATCAGCCCCAGCATTTT. Full variable domain (outside the CDR3, taken from reference TRBV7-8 and TRBJ1-5): GAGVSQSPRYKVAKRGQDVALRCDPISGHVSLFWYQQALGQGPEFLTYFQNEAQLDKSGLPSDRFFAERPEGSVSTLKIQRTQQEDSAVYLCASSLGQSDQPQHFGDGTRLSIL.

This clone was observed a single time. This chain joins TRBV6-5 and TRBJ1-5; a weak D match, TRBD1 (6 bases). V was trimmed by 1 base and J by 6 bases, leaving 7 bases between them. CDR1 and CDR2 (germline): MNHEY, SVGAGI. The CDR3 runs 13 residues. The chain's CDR3 is CASSYLQGQPQHF. The CDR3 DNA sequence: TGTGCCAGCAGTTACTTACAGGGTCAGCCCCAGCATTTT.

The V and J genes are TRBV5-1 and TRBJ1-4, with D perhaps matching TRBD1 (6 bases). Looked up from germline, CDR1 is SGHRS and CDR2 is YFSETQ. The CDR3 is 17 amino acids. Trimming removed 4 bases from V and 7 bases from J, with 23 bases in between. In DNA form, the CDR3 reads TGCGCCAGCAGCATACGACCCCCGGGACAAGGAGGTGAAAAACTGTTTTTT. Residues: CASSIRPPGQGGEKLFF.

The CDR3 spells CASSLASGSTYEQYF. In DNA, the CDR3 is TGTGCCAGCAGCTTAGCTAGCGGGAGTACCTACGAGCAGTACTTC. The chain couples TRBV7-9 to TRBJ2-7; 9 bases are a match to TRBD2. Germline-derived CDR1 and CDR2 are SEHNR and FQNEAQ (reference sequence). The CDR3 is 15 amino acids. V lost 0 bases, J lost 2 bases, and 2 bases stayed unmatched.

V is TRBV7-9 and J is TRBJ2-3; D is unresolved. From germline, CDR1 is SEHNR and CDR2 FQNEAQ (reference sequence). The V gene lost 6 bases and the J gene lost 6 bases, with 10 bases spanning the gap. The CDR3 is 12 amino acids. Here the CDR3 DNA reads TGTGCCAGCAGTCTTAAATTTGATACGCAGTATTTT. Protein: CASSLKFDTQYF.

The chain links TRBV18 to TRBJ1-1, with 7 nucleotides matching TRBD1. Germline V CDR1 and CDR2: KGHSH, LQKENI. This CDR3 comprises 14 residues. The V gene end was trimmed by 4 bases and the J gene end by 5 bases; junction bases not matched to a gene: 7. CDR3 bases: TGTGCCAGCTCACGAAGGGGGCGGGAAACTGAAGCTTTCTTT. It translates to CASSRRGRETEAFF.

The CDR3 here is CASSVPSSYNEQFF. The CDR3 coding sequence is TGCGCCAGCTCCGTCCCTTCCTCCTACAATGAGCAGTTCTTC. This chain links TRBV5-1 with TRBJ2-1, with D unclear. Germline V gives CDR1 SGHRS, CDR2 YFSETQ. Trimming pared 7 bases from V and 0 bases from J, leaving 11 bases between. The CDR3 length is 14 residues.

V and J are TRBV6-1 and TRBJ2-1, with no clear D. Germline-derived CDR1 and CDR2 are MNHNS and SASEGT. The CDR3 sequence is 13 residues long. The ends were cut back, 4 bases at V and 7 bases at J, with 11 bases in the middle. The chain's CDR3 is CASSVVRWNEQFF. The CDR3 region has the DNA TGTGCCAGCAGTGTGGTGCGGTGGAATGAGCAGTTCTTC.

V gene TRBV19 combines with J gene TRBJ1-1; D remains unclear. Per the germline V gene, CDR1 is LNHDA and CDR2 is SQIVND (reference sequence). Trimming shortened V by 3 bases and J by 5 bases, and 13 bases separated the two germline ends. The CDR3 loop spans 14 amino acids. The CDR3 DNA is TGTGCCAGTAGTATTTTGGTAGGGAGAACTGAAGCTTTCTTT. This codes for CASSILVGRTEAFF.

The chain employs TRBV7-3 and TRBJ2-3; perhaps TRBD2 as D (5 bases). The germline CDR1 and CDR2 sequences are SGHTA and FQGTGA. Deletions cut 4 bases from V and 2 bases from J, with 16 bases between. The CDR3 sequence is 16 residues long. CDR3 residues: CASSSQPGLNTDTQYF. CDR3 in DNA: TGTGCCAGCAGCTCTCAGCCGGGATTGAACACAGATACGCAGTATTTT.

This clone was found once. CDR3 DNA: TGTGCCAGCAGCTTAGCGCAACTGTCTGAAGCTTTCTTT. As protein: CASSLAQLSEAFF. This sequence joins TRBV7-9 and TRBJ1-1; no reliable D call. CDR3 length: 13 amino acids. V gave up 0 bases and J gave up 6 bases, with 8 bases separating them. The germline V gene encodes CDR1 SEHNR and CDR2 FQNEAQ (reference sequence).

This clone was seen a single time. The genes are TRBV5-1 and TRBJ2-5; 13 positions match TRBD2. CDR1 is SGHRS and CDR2 is YFSETQ in the germline V gene. The J segment lost 4 bases and the V segment lost 1 base, leaving 1 base of the junction unmatched. The CDR3 is 15 amino acids. CDR3 region: CASSLWTSGRETQYF. The CDR3 DNA follows: TGCGCCAGCAGCTTGTGGACTAGCGGGAGAGAGACCCAGTACTTC.

The chain carries TRBV9 and TRBJ2-1; TRBD2 matches at 7 bases. Germline CDR1 is SGDLS and CDR2 is YYNGEE. This CDR3 has 15 amino acids. J gave up 2 bases and V 0 bases, and 2 bases lay outside the gene matches. In nucleotides, the CDR3 is TGTGCCAGCAGCGTAGCGCGGGAGCCCTACAATGAGCAGTTCTTC. Translating it yields CASSVAREPYNEQFF.

The chain employs TRBV7-9 and TRBJ1-4; 8 bases fit TRBD1. The germline CDR1 and CDR2 sequences are SEHNR and FQNEAQ (reference sequence). Trimming cost V 6 bases and J 7 bases; bases outside gene matches: 7. The CDR3 length is 14 residues. This CDR3 is CASSGQGFFEKLFF. Here the CDR3 DNA reads TGTGCCAGCAGTGGACAGGGATTTTTTGAAAAACTGTTTTTT.

Only one count was recorded for this clone. V is TRBV6-1 and J is TRBJ1-1; no clear D. V dropped 5 bases and J dropped 0 bases, with 10 bases sitting between them. The CDR3 runs 14 residues. CDR1 and CDR2 (germline): MNHNS, SASEGT. In DNA, the CDR3 is TGTGCCAGCAGTCTGGAGTCTGTGAACACTGAAGCTTTCTTT. Translating it yields CASSLESVNTEAFF.

The chain employs TRBV11-2 and TRBJ1-1; possible D gene TRBD1, 6 bases. Germline V gene data show CDR1 as SGHAT and CDR2 as FQNNGV. Deletions cut 3 bases from V and 4 bases from J, with 15 bases between. This CDR3 is 15 amino acids long. The CDR3 protein is CASSFTQGIRTEAFF. Here the CDR3 DNA reads TGTGCCAGCAGCTTTACACAGGGAATTCGCACTGAAGCTTTCTTT.

The J gene is TRBJ1-4, the V gene TRBV30; TRBD1 might be the D (5 bases). Germline loops: CDR1 GTSNPN, CDR2 SVGIG (reference sequence). The CDR3 runs to 13 residues. The ends were cut back, 0 bases at V and 14 bases at J, with 16 bases in the middle. CDR3 sequence (DNA): TGTGCCTGGAGTGTAAAGGCGGGGGTGATTCTGTTTTTT. The encoded protein is CAWSVKAGVILFF.